There are many counts of the clone carrying this T cell receptor beta chain. The germline V and J ends were trimmed by 1 base and 8 bases, with 6 bases remaining between them. The CDR3 covers 12 residues. Germline CDR1 reads SGHNT; CDR2 reads YENEEA. This sample stems from a study of T cells in Graves' hyperthyroidism and ophthalmopathy. In the study overall: Peripheral blood collection took place at initial diagnosis, before any treatment.

Researchers amplified the TCR beta CDR3 regions from RNA transcripts. TCR CDR3 regions were first amplified by RT-PCR with HTBI primers. TCRdb processed the multiplex PCR reads anew with MiXCR; each CDR3 protein has one entry. The data contain 530,000 or so distinct CDR3 sequences, roughly 17% of them seen just once; the ten biggest clones take up approximately 15%. The TCR was taken from a woman under 30 with Graves' ophthalmopathy. The chain carries TRBV11-3 and TRBJ2-1, with D tentatively TRBD1 or TRBD2 (5 bases each). The sample consisted of blood. The CDR3 DNA is TGTGCCAGCAGCTTAGTGGGGGATGAGCAGTTCTTC. Protein product: CASSLVGDEQFF. The variable domain in full, completed from reference TRBV11-3 and TRBJ2-1, reads EAGVVQSPRYKIIEKKQPVAFWCNPISGHNTLYWYLQNLGQGPELLIRYENEEAVDDSQLPKDRFSAERLKGVDSTLKIQPAELGDSAVYLCASSLVGDEQFFGPGTRLTVL.